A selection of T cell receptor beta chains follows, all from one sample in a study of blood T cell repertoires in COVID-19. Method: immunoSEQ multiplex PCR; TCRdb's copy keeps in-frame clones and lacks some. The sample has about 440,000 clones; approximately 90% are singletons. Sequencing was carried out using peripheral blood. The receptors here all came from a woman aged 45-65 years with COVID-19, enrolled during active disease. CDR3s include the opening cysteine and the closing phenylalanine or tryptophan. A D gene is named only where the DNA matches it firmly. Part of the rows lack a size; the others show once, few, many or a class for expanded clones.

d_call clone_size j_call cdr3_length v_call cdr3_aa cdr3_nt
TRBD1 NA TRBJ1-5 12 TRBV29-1 CSVSDRDQPQHF TGCAGCGTTTCGGACAGGGATCAGCCCCAGCATTTT
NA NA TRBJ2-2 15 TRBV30 CAWGEGRGLTGELFF TGTGCCTGGGGGGAGGGCAGGGGCCTCACCGGGGAGCTGTTTTTT
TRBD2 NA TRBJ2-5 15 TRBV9 CASSVGLALQETQYF TGTGCCAGCAGCGTCGGACTAGCTCTACAAGAGACCCAGTACTTC
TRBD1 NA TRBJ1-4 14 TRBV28 CASSDGQVWEKLFF TGTGCCAGCAGCGACGGACAGGTTTGGGAGAAACTGTTTTTT
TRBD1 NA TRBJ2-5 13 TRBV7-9 CASSPTGGETQYF TGTGCCAGCAGCCCAACAGGGGGCGAGACCCAGTACTTC
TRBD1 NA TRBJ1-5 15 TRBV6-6 CASSAGTGVGQPQHF TGTGCCAGCAGCGCCGGGACAGGGGTGGGTCAGCCCCAGCATTTT
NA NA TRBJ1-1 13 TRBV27 CASSLRQNTEAFF TGTGCCAGCAGTTTAAGACAGAACACTGAAGCTTTCTTT
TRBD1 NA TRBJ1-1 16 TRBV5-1 CASSLGQGAWNTEAFF TGCGCCAGCAGCTTGGGACAGGGGGCCTGGAACACTGAAGCTTTCTTT
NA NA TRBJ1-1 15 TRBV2 CASSEQTVGYTEAFF TGTGCCAGCAGTGAACAGACAGTCGGGTACACTGAAGCTTTCTTT
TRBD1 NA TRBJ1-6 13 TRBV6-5 CAMGQGRDSPLHF TGTGCCATGGGACAGGGAAGAGATTCACCCCTCCACTTT
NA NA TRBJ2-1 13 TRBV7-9 CASSPTSGWGQFF TGTGCCAGCAGTCCAACCTCGGGGTGGGGGCAGTTCTTC
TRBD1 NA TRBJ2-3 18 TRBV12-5 CASGLTRDGTGGADTQYF TGTGCTAGTGGTTTGACGAGGGATGGGACAGGGGGCGCAGATACGCAGTATTTT
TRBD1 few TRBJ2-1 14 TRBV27 CASRTGGFDNEQFF TGTGCCAGCAGGACAGGGGGCTTCGACAATGAGCAGTTCTTC
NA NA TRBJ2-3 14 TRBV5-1 CASSLGGSTDTQYF TGCGCCAGCAGCTTGGGAGGTAGCACAGATACGCAGTATTTT
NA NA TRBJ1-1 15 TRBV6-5 CASRVGLPVATEAFF TGTGCCAGCAGAGTCGGCCTCCCGGTAGCCACTGAAGCTTTCTTT
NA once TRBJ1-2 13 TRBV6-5 CATPDSPNYGYTF TGTGCCACGCCCGACAGCCCTAACTATGGCTACACCTTC
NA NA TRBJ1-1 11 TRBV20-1 CSASFATAAFF TGCAGTGCTAGTTTTGCTACCGCAGCTTTCTTT
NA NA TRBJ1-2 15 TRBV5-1 CASSLGRQSNYGYTF TGCGCCAGCAGCTTGGGGAGGCAGTCTAACTATGGCTACACCTTC
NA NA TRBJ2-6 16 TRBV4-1 CASSQDRAGGANVLTF TGCGCCAGCAGCCAAGATCGGGCGGGAGGGGCCAACGTCCTGACTTTC
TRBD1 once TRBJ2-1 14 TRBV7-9 CASSGGQGAGEQFF TGTGCCAGCAGCGGGGGACAGGGGGCCGGTGAGCAGTTCTTC
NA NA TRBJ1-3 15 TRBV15 CATSRRAGSGNTIYF TGTGCCACCAGCAGGCGGGCAGGCTCTGGAAACACCATATATTTT
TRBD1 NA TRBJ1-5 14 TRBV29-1 CSVEEGQGGQPQHF TGCAGCGTTGAGGAGGGACAGGGGGGGCAGCCCCAGCATTTT
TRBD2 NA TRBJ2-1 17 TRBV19 CASSIDPPAGGTNEQFF TGTGCCAGTAGTATAGATCCCCCAGCGGGGGGCACCAATGAGCAGTTCTTC
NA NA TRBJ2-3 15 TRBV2 CASRGQVPHTDTQYF TGTGCCAGCAGGGGGCAGGTCCCCCACACAGATACGCAGTATTTT
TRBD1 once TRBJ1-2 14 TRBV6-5 CASSIGTGPYGYTF TGTGCCAGCAGCATCGGGACAGGGCCCTATGGCTACACCTTC
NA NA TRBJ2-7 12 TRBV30 CAWSASPRTVRF TGTGCCTGGAGTGCCTCTCCCCGGACAGTCCGCTTC
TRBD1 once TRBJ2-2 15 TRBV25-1 CASRTGTADTGELFF TGTGCCAGCAGGACAGGGACGGCTGACACCGGGGAGCTGTTTTTT